These 24 T cell receptor beta chains came from one sample sequenced in a study of siplizumab effects on memory and regulatory T cells. The assay was immunoSEQ multiplex PCR, and TCRdb's table has in-frame clones only and misses some. This table holds tens of thousands of clones, 93% found once. Sequencing used CD8+ T cells sorted from blood. These receptors were obtained from a human donor in good health.

As regards this clone: Within the sample, other DNA sequences also encode this same CDR3. The J gene is TRBJ1-1, the V gene TRBV4-1, with a tentative D call TRBD1 (5 bases). Trimming took 2 bases from V and 1 from J, leaving 8 bases between them. Per germline, CDR1 MGHRA and CDR2 YSYEKL. CDR3 length: 14 amino acids. CDR3 protein: CASSQPTGNTEAFF. CDR3 in DNA: TGCGCCAGCAGCCAACCTACAGGGAACACTGAAGCTTTCTTT.

The chain is built from TRBV6-5 and TRBJ1-5; maybe TRBD1 (5 bases). There are 14 residues in the CDR3. Germline V gene sequence: CDR1 MNHEY, CDR2 SVGAGI. V gave up 3 bases and J gave up 4 bases, with 10 bases separating them. CDR3 DNA: TGTGCCAGCAGTTATGGGGGTTTTAATCAGCCCCAGCATTTT. This gives the protein CASSYGGFNQPQHF.

This sequence joins TRBV5-5 and TRBJ2-7; TRBD1 aligns across 8 bases. The ends lost 4 bases at V and 6 bases at J; junction bases unmatched: 6. CDR1 and CDR2 (germline): SGHKS, YYEKEE (reference sequence). The CDR3 consists of 13 residues. The DNA of the CDR3 is TGTGCCAGCAGCGGATCTACAGGGGGCGAGCAGTACTTC. It is translated as CASSGSTGGEQYF.

The chain links TRBV11-2 to TRBJ2-1, with D perhaps matching TRBD1 (6 bases). This CDR3 region has 13 residues. V lost 6 bases and J 9 bases, leaving 15 bases between the germline ends. The germline V gene has CDR1 SGHAT and CDR2 FQNNGV. CDR3 protein: CASRRQVEIEQFF. CDR3 bases: TGTGCCAGCAGACGACAGGTAGAGATTGAGCAGTTCTTC.

The chain is built from TRBV27 and TRBJ1-6, with a possible D match to TRBD1 (5 bases). The germline V and J ends were trimmed by 3 bases and 7 bases, with 10 bases remaining between them. CDR1 is MNHEY, CDR2 SMNVEV, per germline (reference sequence). The CDR3 extends over 14 amino acids. The CDR3 region is CASSFWGVNSPLHF. Written as DNA, the CDR3 is TGTGCCAGCAGTTTCTGGGGGGTAAATTCACCCCTCCACTTT.

The CDR3 reads CASSLVGDETQYF. The CDR3 nucleotides are TGTGCCAGCAGCTTGGTAGGAGATGAGACCCAGTACTTC. This rearrangement joins TRBV5-4 to TRBJ2-5; D is unresolved. CDR3 length: 13 residues. Trimming removed 0 bases from V and 5 bases from J, with 8 bases in between. In germline, CDR1 is SGHNT, CDR2 YYREEE (reference sequence).

This clone was found a few times. V and J are TRBV7-3 and TRBJ2-3; D may be TRBD2 (6 bases). Germline lookup yields CDR1 SGHTA and CDR2 FQGTGA. Trimming took 1 base from V and 3 from J, leaving 11 bases between them. CDR3 length: 15 amino acids. As DNA, the CDR3 is TGTGCCAGCAGCTTAAGTGCGGGGCATACAGATACGCAGTATTTT. Translated, it gives CASSLSAGHTDTQYF.

CDR3: CASRDQANTGELFF. Here the CDR3 DNA reads TGTGCCAGCAGGGACCAAGCGAACACCGGGGAGCTGTTTTTT. This sequence joins TRBV27 and TRBJ2-2; D is undetermined. V was shortened by 6 bases and J by 0 bases, with 8 bases between the two germline ends. The CDR3 length is 14 residues. Germline assignment: CDR1 MNHEY and CDR2 SMNVEV (reference sequence).

The DNA for the CDR3 is TGTGCCAGCAGTTTATCGGGGGACCCAACTAATGAAAAACTGTTTTTT. Translated: CASSLSGDPTNEKLFF. The rearrangement links TRBV27 to TRBJ1-4; possibly TRBD1 for D (5 bases). Trimming left V 0 bases short and J 0 bases short, with 8 bases between. The germline V gene has CDR1 MNHEY and CDR2 SMNVEV (reference sequence). The CDR3 loop spans 16 amino acids.

The chain carries TRBV28 and TRBJ1-5; possible D gene TRBD1, 6 bases. V was clipped by 7 bases and J by 3 bases, with 16 bases between them. Germline CDR1 reads MDHEN; CDR2 reads SYDVKM. The CDR3 totals 15 residues. This CDR3 reads CASTPGDTYNQPQHF. In DNA form, the CDR3 reads TGTGCCAGCACCCCTGGGGACACTTACAATCAGCCCCAGCATTTT.

V and J are TRBV9 and TRBJ2-7, with D maybe TRBD2 (5 bases). The CDR3 is 14 residues long. Trimming pared 3 bases from V and 0 bases from J, leaving 10 bases between. CDR1 SGDLS and CDR2 YYNGEE come from the germline V gene. CDR3 amino acids: CASSAEGSSYEQYF. The CDR3 nucleotides read TGTGCCAGCAGCGCAGAAGGGAGCTCCTACGAGCAGTACTTC.

This rearrangement joins TRBV6-5 to TRBJ2-3; D not resolved. The CDR3 runs 11 residues. V shed 6 bases and J shed 5 bases, with 6 bases lying between them. From germline, CDR1 is MNHEY and CDR2 SVGAGI. In nucleotides, the CDR3 is TGTGCCAGCAGCTACGGAGATACGCAGTATTTT. This encodes CASSYGDTQYF.

The chain is built from TRBV9 and TRBJ2-3; D not resolved. CDR3 size: 12 residues. Per the germline V gene, CDR1 is SGDLS and CDR2 is YYNGEE. Trimming pared 5 bases from V and 3 bases from J, leaving 7 bases between. CDR3 sequence reads: CASRDPTDTQYF. The CDR3 DNA reads as TGTGCCAGCAGGGACCCTACAGATACGCAGTATTTT.

This chain connects TRBV7-9 to TRBJ2-5; 7 nucleotides match TRBD2. Germline V gene sequence: CDR1 SEHNR, CDR2 FQNEAQ (reference sequence). The ends lost 10 bases at V and 2 bases at J; junction bases unmatched: 7. CDR3 length equals 13 residues. The CDR3 region has the DNA TGTGCCATAGACCGGGACTATCAAGAGACCCAGTACTTC. As protein: CAIDRDYQETQYF.

Relative to its sample, this clone is medium-sized. The chain uses TRBV6-4 and TRBJ2-3, with TRBD2 matching 8 bases. The germline V gene encodes CDR1 MRHNA and CDR2 SNTAGT. The CDR3 covers 16 residues. V gave up 5 bases and J gave up 2 bases; unmatched junction bases: 9. The CDR3 protein is CASSSQAGAVTDTQYF. CDR3 bases: TGTGCCAGCAGTAGCCAAGCGGGGGCGGTCACAGATACGCAGTATTTT.

This chain uses TRBV6-6 with TRBJ2-7, with TRBD2 matching over 12 bases. The CDR3 contains 15 residues. Germline values: CDR1 MNHNY, CDR2 SVGAGI (reference sequence). V dropped 8 bases and J dropped 3; count of bases not matched to a gene: 8. CDR3 residues: CASRLAGEVNYEQYF. The CDR3 coding sequence is TGTGCCAGCCGACTAGCGGGGGAGGTGAACTACGAGCAGTACTTC.

J is TRBJ1-3 and V is TRBV28; perhaps TRBD1 as D (6 bases). Trimming removed 3 bases from V and 4 bases from J, with 13 bases in between. CDR1 is MDHEN and CDR2 is SYDVKM in the germline V gene. The CDR3 totals 15 residues. Written as DNA, the CDR3 is TGTGCCAGCAGTTTGGACGGGGGCTGGGGAAACACCATATATTTT. Its protein is CASSLDGGWGNTIYF. Based on the CDR3 plus reference TRBV28 and TRBJ1-3, the full variable domain is DVKVTQSSRYLVKRTGEKVFLECVQDMDHENMFWYRQDPGLGLRLIYFSYDVKMKEKGDIPEGYSVSREKKERFSLILESASTNQTSMYLCASSLDGGWGNTIYFGEGSWLTVV.

The chain employs TRBV29-1 and TRBJ2-1; the D is unclear. The CDR3 totals 11 residues. The germline V gene has CDR1 SQVTM and CDR2 ANQGSEA. V was cut by 6 bases and J by 4 bases, with 7 bases left in between. CDR3 nucleotide sequence: TGCAGCGTCCCCCTATACAATGAGCAGTTCTTC. Translating gives CSVPLYNEQFF.

The V call is TRBV6-6, the J call TRBJ2-1, with 8 nucleotides matching TRBD1. Germline V gives CDR1 MNHNY, CDR2 SVGAGI (reference sequence). This CDR3 has 15 residues. Unmatched junction bases numbered 9, after V lost 4 bases and J lost 7 bases. The CDR3 coding sequence is TGTGCCAGCAGTTCGGCTGACAGGGGTGATAATGAGCAGTTCTTC. This translates into CASSSADRGDNEQFF.

V is TRBV7-6 and J is TRBJ1-4, with no clear D. The CDR3 totals 14 residues. CDR1 is SGHVS and CDR2 is FNYEAQ in the germline V gene. V lost 6 bases to trimming and J lost 0 bases, with 8 bases between them. This CDR3 is CASSPGATNEKLFF. CDR3 DNA sequence: TGTGCCAGCAGTCCCGGGGCAACTAATGAAAAACTGTTTTTT. Combining the CDR3 with reference TRBV7-6 and TRBJ1-4 gives the whole variable domain GAGVSQSPRYKVTKRGQDVALRCDPISGHVSLYWYRQALGQGPEFLTYFNYEAQQDKSGLPNDRFSAERPEGSISTLTIQRTEQRDSAMYRCASSPGATNEKLFFGSGTQLSVL.

V is TRBV5-7 and J is TRBJ2-7; D is unresolved. TRBV5-7 is an open reading frame whose function is uncertain. Trimming left V 4 bases short and J 3 bases short, with 17 bases between. CDR3 length: 15 amino acids. The CDR3 spells CASSPSYRRDYEQYF. The DNA of the CDR3 is TGTGCCAGCAGCCCCTCCTATAGGAGAGACTACGAGCAGTACTTC.

The rearrangement uses TRBV19 and TRBJ2-2; the D gene is possibly TRBD2 (7 bases). CDR3 length: 18 amino acids. Germline V gives CDR1 LNHDA, CDR2 SQIVND (reference sequence). Trimming pared 3 bases from V and 3 bases from J, leaving 20 bases between. CDR3 protein: CASSISEGGDRDTGELFF. The CDR3 DNA reads as TGTGCCAGTAGTATTTCTGAAGGGGGGGACCGGGACACCGGGGAGCTGTTTTTT.

The V and J genes are TRBV5-6 and TRBJ1-1, with D unclear. From germline, CDR1 is SGHDT and CDR2 YYEEEE. CDR3 length: 13 amino acids. V was cut by 0 bases and J by 6 bases, with 9 bases left in between. The CDR3 region is CASSLGAASEAFF. In DNA, the CDR3 is TGTGCCAGCAGCTTGGGTGCGGCGTCTGAAGCTTTCTTT.

The chain uses TRBV9 and TRBJ2-2; maybe TRBD2 (6 bases). The germline CDR1 and CDR2 sequences are SGDLS and YYNGEE. This CDR3 is 13 amino acids long. V lost 8 bases, J lost 4 bases, and 12 bases lay in between. CDR3 DNA: TGTGCCAGTGGCGGGGTGGGCACCGGGGAGCTGTTTTTT. Amino acids: CASGGVGTGELFF.